These 21 T cell receptor beta chains originate from one sample sequenced in a study of beta chain features in type 1 diabetes. Sequencing targeted expressed TCRB transcripts, as all isolated RNA had been reverse transcribed. Clones were read by immunoSEQ multiplex PCR, and TCRdb kept only the in-frame ones, dropping some. The sample lists 150,000 to 200,000 clones; about 12% were seen once. The sequenced material came from central memory CD4+ T cells from blood. The receptors derive from a woman under 30 in good health.

J is TRBJ2-1 and V is TRBV5-4; 9 positions agree with TRBD2. This CDR3 is 16 amino acids long. J lost 5 bases, V lost 4 bases, and 10 bases had no gene match. CDR1 and CDR2 from the germline V gene are SGHNT and YYREEE (reference sequence). The CDR3 sequence is CASSQGGLATHNEQFF. Here the CDR3 DNA reads TGTGCCAGCAGCCAGGGCGGACTAGCGACACACAATGAGCAGTTCTTC.

The genes are TRBV5-4 and TRBJ1-2, with 7 bases matching TRBD1. The CDR3 is made up of 14 amino acids. Trimming removed 2 bases from V and 7 bases from J; junction bases left unmatched: 8. CDR1 and CDR2 (germline): SGHNT, YYREEE (reference sequence). The CDR3 loop is CASSLRGPPGGYTF. The CDR3 region has the DNA TGTGCCAGCAGCTTAAGGGGGCCGCCAGGTGGCTACACCTTC. Full variable domain (rest looked up from reference TRBV5-4 and TRBJ1-2): ETGVTQSPTHLIKTRGQQVTLRCSSQSGHNTVSWYQQALGQGPQFIFQYYREEENGRGNFPPRFSGLQFPNYSSELNVNALELDDSALYLCASSLRGPPGGYTFGSGTRLTVV.

V is TRBV19 and J is TRBJ2-7; 7 bases are shared with TRBD2. CDR1 LNHDA and CDR2 SQIVND come from the germline V gene (reference sequence). Germline trimming cut 3 bases from V and 9 bases from J; bases unmatched to any gene: 8. CDR3 size: 13 residues. The CDR3 sequence is CASSIGRGEAQYF. CDR3 DNA sequence: TGTGCCAGTAGTATTGGCCGGGGGGAGGCGCAGTACTTC.

This clone was detected a few times. This rearrangement joins TRBV7-3 to TRBJ2-1; 10 bases match TRBD1. CDR3 length: 16 residues. The germline gives CDR1 SGHTA, CDR2 FQGTGA. After removal of 1 base from V and 1 base from J, the junction contained 1 base not matched to a gene. The CDR3 DNA sequence: TGTGCCAGCAGCTTAAAGGACAGGGGGTCCTACAATGAGCAGTTCTTC. This encodes CASSLKDRGSYNEQFF. Drawing the rest from reference TRBV7-3 and TRBJ2-1, the complete variable domain is GAGVSQTPSNKVTEKGKYVELRCDPISGHTALYWYRQSLGQGPEFLIYFQGTGAADDSGLPNDRFFAVRPEGSVSTLKIQRTERGDSAVYLCASSLKDRGSYNEQFFGPGTRLTVL.

CDR3 loop: CASSSGTGGNTEAFF. The DNA for the CDR3 is TGTGCCAGCAGCAGCGGGACCGGCGGTAACACTGAAGCTTTCTTT. The V call is TRBV11-1, the J call TRBJ1-1; D possibly corresponds to TRBD1 (5 bases). Germline CDR1 SGHAT, CDR2 FQDESV (reference sequence). V was trimmed by 5 bases and J by 2 bases, leaving 15 bases between them. This CDR3 spans 15 amino acids.

The V and J genes are TRBV18 and TRBJ1-4; D might be TRBD1 (5 bases). Per germline, CDR1 KGHSH and CDR2 LQKENI. V lost 6 bases and J lost 7, with 12 bases in between. There are 13 residues in the CDR3. The CDR3 nucleotides are TGTGCCAGCTCTGACGGGACTTCTGAAAAACTGTTTTTT. Translated: CASSDGTSEKLFF.

This chain connects TRBV19 to TRBJ1-5, with a possible D match to TRBD1 (6 bases). Trimming left V 6 bases short and J 5 bases short, with 14 bases between. Germline loops: CDR1 LNHDA, CDR2 SQIVND (reference sequence). This CDR3 is built from 14 residues. CDR3: CASRNHRVDQPQHF. CDR3 sequence (DNA): TGTGCCAGTAGGAATCACAGGGTGGATCAGCCCCAGCATTTT.

This clone was detected only a few times. The chain combines TRBV25-1 with TRBJ2-5; 10 bases are a match to TRBD1. CDR1 is MGHDK and CDR2 is SYGVNS in the germline V gene. Losses at the gene ends were 1 base for V and 5 bases for J; bases not matched to a gene: 4. This CDR3 comprises 15 residues. CDR3 amino acids: CASSESRTGGETQYF. CDR3 DNA sequence: TGTGCCAGCAGTGAATCTCGGACAGGGGGGGAGACCCAGTACTTC.

This clone was picked up a small number of times. A read error may account for a junction end that differs from germline. The rearrangement joins TRBV10-3 to TRBJ2-5, with 9 bases that match TRBD2. The CDR3 loop spans 16 amino acids. CDR1 is ENHRY and CDR2 is SYGVKD in the germline V gene. This chain's CDR3 is CAIGSTTSGAQESQYF. Here the CDR3 DNA reads TGTGCCATCGGGAGTACGACTAGCGGAGCTCAAGAGAGCCAGTACTTC.

J is TRBJ1-1 and V is TRBV30, with D hard to call. This CDR3 is 11 amino acids long. V lost 2 bases and J 6 bases, leaving 7 bases between the germline ends. Germline CDR1 and CDR2: GTSNPN and SVGIG (reference sequence). The CDR3 protein is CAWSFSAEAFF. The CDR3 DNA follows: TGTGCCTGGAGTTTTAGCGCTGAAGCTTTCTTT. The whole variable domain, remainder taken from reference TRBV30 and TRBJ1-1, is SQTIHQWPATLVQPVGSPLSLECTVEGTSNPNLYWYRQAAGRGLQLLFYSVGIGQISSEVPQNLSASRPQDRQFILSSKKLLLSDSGFYLCAWSFSAEAFFGQGTRLTVV.

The V call is TRBV6-6, the J call TRBJ2-7; 9 positions agree with TRBD1. The length of the CDR3 is 14 residues. Trimming took 6 bases from V and 1 from J; bases not matched to a gene: 4. The V gene's germline CDR1 is MNHNY and CDR2 SVGAGI (reference sequence). CDR3 nucleotide sequence: TGTGCCAGCAGAACCGGGACAGGGTCCTACGAGCAGTACTTC. Translation: CASRTGTGSYEQYF.

This chain uses TRBV10-3 with TRBJ1-5, with 12 positions matching TRBD1. The V gene end was trimmed by 3 bases and the J gene end by 7 bases; junction bases not matched to a gene: 4. Germline CDR1 is ENHRY and CDR2 is SYGVKD. The CDR3 consists of 15 residues. The CDR3 spells CAISERDRGQQPQHF. The CDR3 region has the DNA TGTGCCATCAGTGAAAGGGACAGGGGGCAGCAGCCCCAGCATTTT.

The table lists this clone with a few counts. The junction and the germline gene differ at one end; a read error may be behind it. The chain carries TRBV9 and TRBJ2-5, with D unresolved. The CDR3 sequence is 13 residues long. The germline CDR1 and CDR2 sequences are SGDLS and YYNGEE. CDR3 sequence reads: CASSVAQQETQYF. CDR3 DNA: TGTGCCAGCAGTGTAGCCCAACAAGAGACCCAGTACTTC.

Only a few counts were recorded for this clone. This rearrangement joins TRBV29-1 to TRBJ1-5; maybe TRBD1 (5 bases). Germline V gene sequence: CDR1 SQVTM, CDR2 ANQGSEA. The CDR3 contains 14 residues. V was clipped by 6 bases and J by 1 base, with 13 bases between them. CDR3 in amino acids: CSVAQGGSNQPQHF. In DNA form, the CDR3 reads TGCAGCGTAGCTCAGGGTGGGAGCAATCAGCCCCAGCATTTT.

Notes on this clone: At one end, the junction sequence differs from germline, possibly due to a read error. The chain couples TRBV7-7 to TRBJ2-7, with 13 bases that match TRBD2. The length of the CDR3 is 15 residues. The V gene's germline CDR1 is SSHAT and CDR2 FNYEAQ (reference sequence). The CDR3, as DNA: TGTGCTAGCAGCCTGAGGACTAGCGGGAGCTACGAGCAGTACTTC. Encoded protein: CASSLRTSGSYEQYF.

The gene calls are TRBV5-1 and TRBJ2-1, with TRBD2 identical over 7 bases. J lost 0 bases, V lost 0 bases, and 3 bases had no gene match. CDR3 length equals 16 residues. In germline, CDR1 is SGHRS, CDR2 YFSETQ. The CDR3 coding sequence is TGCGCCAGCAGCTTGGGTGGCGGGAGCTCCTACAATGAGCAGTTCTTC. Its translation: CASSLGGGSSYNEQFF.

The chain combines TRBV5-1 with TRBJ2-6, with 7 bases fitting TRBD1. V was clipped by 4 bases and J by 1 base; unmatched bases: 5. The germline gives CDR1 SGHRS, CDR2 YFSETQ. The CDR3 has 16 amino acids. CDR3 DNA: TGCGCCAGCAGCCGGGACAGATTTTCTGGGGCCAACGTCCTGACTTTC. Translated: CASSRDRFSGANVLTF.

This clone showed up just a few times. This chain connects TRBV29-1 to TRBJ2-7; 7 bases agree with TRBD1. This CDR3 has 11 amino acids. Germline V gene sequence: CDR1 SQVTM, CDR2 ANQGSEA. Germline trimming cut 7 bases from V and 6 bases from J; bases unmatched to any gene: 6. For the CDR3, the DNA is TGCAGCGCCGGGGACAGCCGCGAGCAGTACTTC. It encodes CSAGDSREQYF.

This clone occurred a few times. The chain employs TRBV28 and TRBJ1-2; no clear D. V was shortened by 3 bases and J by 4 bases, with 6 bases between the two germline ends. Germline V gene sequence: CDR1 MDHEN, CDR2 SYDVKM. This CDR3 comprises 12 residues. In nucleotides, the CDR3 is TGTGCCAGCAGTTTCGGTCTCTATGGCTACACCTTC. Encoded protein: CASSFGLYGYTF.

CDR3 coding DNA: TGTGCCAGCACCCGACAGTCGAATCAGCCCCAGCATTTT. Translated: CASTRQSNQPQHF. The genes are TRBV11-2 and TRBJ1-5, with TRBD1 as a possible D gene (5 bases). Germline V gene sequence: CDR1 SGHAT, CDR2 FQNNGV. Between the trimmed V and J ends, which lost 7 bases and 4 bases, there was a span of 11 bases. This CDR3 spans 13 amino acids.

The rearrangement uses TRBV29-1 and TRBJ1-1, with 8 bases fitting TRBD1. Germline lookup yields CDR1 SQVTM and CDR2 ANQGSEA. This CDR3 has 14 residues. With V trimmed by 7 bases and J by 2 bases, 9 bases remained unmatched. CDR3 protein: CSGTQDRGNTEAFF. The CDR3, as DNA: TGCAGCGGGACTCAAGACAGGGGAAACACTGAAGCTTTCTTT.